The present T cell receptor beta chain was sequenced within a study of post-analysis software for immune sequencing data. Study details: As for disease course, relapsing-remitting, secondary progressive and progressive-relapsing multiple sclerosis were all included.

The ends were cut back, 6 bases at V and 3 bases at J, with 21 bases in the middle. The CDR3 length is 16 residues. Unique molecular identifiers were present in the TCR beta cDNA libraries. TCRdb passed the PCR reads through MiXCR, listing each CDR3 protein once. The sample carries some 370,000 distinct CDR3 sequences, roughly 38% recorded once. Overall study findings and caveats: Controls showed lower frequencies than patients for roughly five TRBV segments, and TRBV5-6, TRBV5-1 and TRBV20-1 were among these. Strong co-clustering by F measure linked samples that shared a preparation batch.

As to this clonotype: The antigen is unknown.

This TCR was sampled from a girl between 10 and 17 years old with multiple sclerosis. The genes are TRBV12-3 or TRBV12-4 and TRBJ2-7, with D maybe TRBD1 (8 bases). The material sequenced was blood. The CDR3 sequence: CASSQTTGEGFYEQYF. The CDR3 DNA reads TGTGCCAGCAGCCAGACGACAGGGGAGGGATTCTACGAGCAGTACTTC.